Below are 17 T cell receptor beta chains sequenced from a single sample in a study of blood T cell repertoires in COVID-19. Libraries were prepared by immunoSEQ multiplex PCR; TCRdb keeps only in-frame clonotypes and omits some of them. The data hold about 120,000 clones, with around 79% observed a single time. Sequencing used peripheral blood. These receptors came from a man between 70 and 80 years old with acute or convalescent COVID-19.

The chain joins TRBV6-5 to TRBJ2-3; D not resolved. The CDR3 consists of 14 residues. With 4 bases removed from V and 2 bases from J, the gap between germline ends came to 10 bases. The germline CDR1 and CDR2 sequences are MNHEY and SVGAGI. Written as DNA, the CDR3 is TGTGCCAGCAGTTCGGGTCTTTACACAGATACGCAGTATTTT. Translated, it gives CASSSGLYTDTQYF.

The chain is built from TRBV23-1 and TRBJ2-3; tentatively, D is TRBD2 (6 bases). TRBV23-1 is an open reading frame, and its role is uncertain. With 11 bases removed from V and 2 bases from J, the gap between germline ends came to 20 bases. The length of the CDR3 is 15 residues. The CDR3 sequence: CASGDDRAVTDTQYF. The CDR3 DNA reads as TGCGCCTCGGGGGATGACAGAGCAGTCACAGATACGCAGTATTTT.

The chain carries TRBV27 and TRBJ1-6, with 7 bases that match TRBD1. The V segment lost 1 base and the J segment 10 bases; nucleotides outside the gene matches: 10. The germline V gene encodes CDR1 MNHEY and CDR2 SMNVEV (reference sequence). The CDR3 extends over 16 amino acids. The CDR3 sequence is CASSLFATGSGSPLHF. The CDR3 nucleotides are TGTGCCAGCAGTTTATTCGCGACAGGGAGTGGGTCACCCCTCCACTTT.

This chain links TRBV5-1 with TRBJ1-1; no clear D. Germline loops: CDR1 SGHRS, CDR2 YFSETQ. V lost 1 base to trimming and J lost 6 bases, with 19 bases between them. CDR3 length: 16 amino acids. In DNA form, the CDR3 reads TGCGCCAGCAGCTTGAAGGATCTCTCAATGGGCGCTGAAGCTTTCTTT. It yields the protein CASSLKDLSMGAEAFF.

This chain uses TRBV3-1 (or the pseudogene TRBV3-2) with TRBJ1-5; tentatively, D is TRBD1 (5 bases). Germline CDR1 LGHDT, CDR2 YNNKEL (reference sequence). This CDR3 spans 17 amino acids. Trimming removed 4 bases at V and 7 bases at J, with 23 bases between. The chain's CDR3 is CASSPSSRVESGQPQHF. CDR3 bases: TGTGCCAGCAGCCCGTCGTCCAGGGTGGAAAGTGGACAGCCCCAGCATTTT.

The rearrangement joins TRBV6-5 to TRBJ1-5, with D uncertain. Trimming removed 6 bases at V and 2 bases at J, with 14 bases between. CDR1 is MNHEY and CDR2 is SVGAGI in the germline V gene. The CDR3 extends over 15 amino acids. CDR3 coding DNA: TGTGCCAGCAGCCGAGGGAGGGTTGGCAATCAGCCCCAGCATTTT. The encoded protein is CASSRGRVGNQPQHF.

This clone was counted between two and nine times. The CDR3 DNA sequence: TGCGCCAGCAGCCAAGACGGGGGGTCTGGAAACACCATATATTTT. Amino acids: CASSQDGGSGNTIYF. V gene TRBV4-3 combines with J gene TRBJ1-3, with D maybe TRBD1 (5 bases). V lost 0 bases, J lost 1 base, and 7 bases lay in between. Germline CDR1 LGHNA, CDR2 YSLEER. The length of the CDR3 is 15 residues.

This chain uses TRBV7-3 with TRBJ2-2; TRBD2 might be the D (6 bases). The V gene's germline CDR1 is SGHTA and CDR2 FQGTGA. The CDR3 spans 15 residues. V was shortened by 5 bases and J by 6 bases, with 16 bases between the two germline ends. DNA of the CDR3: TGTGCCAGCAGCCGAAGTACACCGGGGGCCGGGGAGCTGTTTTTT. Protein sequence: CASSRSTPGAGELFF.

Only a few counts were recorded for this clone. This chain joins TRBV4-2 and TRBJ1-2, with TRBD1 matching 7 bases. From germline, CDR1 is LGHNA and CDR2 YNFKEQ. With 0 bases clipped from V and 2 bases from J, the junction kept 0 bases outside the gene matches. This CDR3 is built from 14 residues. DNA for the CDR3: TGTGCCAGCAGCCAAGAAGGGGGCAACTATGGCTACACCTTC. Translation: CASSQEGGNYGYTF.

V is TRBV2 and J is TRBJ2-3, with 9 bases aligning to TRBD2. CDR3 length equals 14 residues. V lost 4 bases to trimming and J lost 4 bases; unmatched junction nucleotides: 3. Germline V lookup: CDR1 SNHLY, CDR2 FYNNEI. In DNA form, the CDR3 reads TGTGCCAGCAGTGGGGGCGGGGGGGCAGATACGCAGTATTTT. It codes for CASSGGGGADTQYF.

The rearrangement links TRBV6-5 to TRBJ2-3, with a possible D match to TRBD1 (5 bases). Germline loops: CDR1 MNHEY, CDR2 SVGAGI. This CDR3 has 14 amino acids. V dropped 6 bases and J dropped 0 bases, with 10 bases sitting between them. CDR3 bases: TGTGCCAGCAGGGACAAAGTCAGCACAGATACGCAGTATTTT. It encodes CASRDKVSTDTQYF.

This clone appeared once. The chain links TRBV5-1 to TRBJ1-1; a possible D gene is TRBD1 (5 bases). Germline CDR1 reads SGHRS; CDR2 reads YFSETQ. The germline V and J ends were trimmed by 1 base and 6 bases, with 10 bases remaining between them. The CDR3 has 13 residues. The CDR3 is CASSLPGVAEAFF. As DNA, the CDR3 is TGCGCCAGCAGCTTGCCGGGGGTGGCTGAAGCTTTCTTT.

The chain recombines TRBV7-2 with TRBJ1-1; possibly TRBD1 for D (5 bases). The germline V gene encodes CDR1 SGHTA and CDR2 FQGNSA. V lost 1 base to trimming and J lost 1 base, with 7 bases between them. CDR3 length: 14 residues. CDR3 in amino acids: CASSLGGGNTEAFF. As DNA, the CDR3 is TGTGCCAGCAGCTTAGGGGGGGGGAACACTGAAGCTTTCTTT.

This clone showed up just a few times. The J gene is TRBJ1-1, the V gene TRBV19; tentative D call: TRBD1 (5 bases). Germline V gene sequence: CDR1 LNHDA, CDR2 SQIVND (reference sequence). The CDR3 runs 16 residues. Between the trimmed V and J ends, which lost 7 bases and 2 bases, there was a span of 20 bases. The CDR3 sequence: CASKSIGGGDNTEAFF. CDR3 sequence (DNA): TGTGCCAGTAAAAGCATAGGCGGGGGTGACAACACTGAAGCTTTCTTT.

The chain is built from TRBV18 and TRBJ1-1; tentatively, D is TRBD1 (6 bases). CDR3 length: 15 residues. Trimming pared 1 base from V and 4 bases from J, leaving 13 bases between. Germline CDR1 is KGHSH and CDR2 is LQKENI. CDR3 in amino acids: CASSPRTRGVTEAFF. CDR3 sequence (DNA): TGTGCCAGCTCACCACGGACCAGGGGTGTCACTGAAGCTTTCTTT.

V and J are TRBV6-2 or TRBV6-3 and TRBJ2-3; 9 nucleotides match TRBD2. This CDR3 region has 16 residues. Trimming removed 5 bases from V and 3 bases from J; junction bases left unmatched: 9. Germline V gene sequence: CDR1 MNHEY, CDR2 SVGEGT. In DNA, the CDR3 is TGTGCCAGCAGTCCCCCGAGCGGGGGGTCAACAGATACGCAGTATTTT. Its translation is CASSPPSGGSTDTQYF.

Concerning this clone itself: The junction shows a germline mismatch at one end, possibly a read error. This rearrangement joins TRBV4-2 to TRBJ2-1; no clear D. Germline V gene lookup returns CDR1 LGHNA and CDR2 YNFKEQ. The CDR3 is 17 residues long. CDR3 in amino acids: CASSQKRSATSHNEQFF. The CDR3 DNA reads TGTGCCAGCAGCCAAAAGAGATCTGCTACCTCCCACAATGAGCAGTTCTTC.